This is a list of T cell receptor beta chains from one sample in a study of tissue T cells after allogeneic stem cell transplantation. Assay used: immunoSEQ multiplex PCR; TCRdb lists only in-frame clones, some missing. The sample yields around 3,100 clones, about 64% seen once. The starting material was jejunal tissue, obtained at autopsy. All receptors come from a male patient of 60 years or more with steroid-refractory graft-versus-host disease after an allogeneic stem cell transplant. The graft donor may be the source of some T cells. Both conserved end residues are part of each CDR3. The D gene is left open where the match is weak. Clone size is shown for a subset of rows, as once, few, many or a class of expanded clone.

j_call: TRBJ2-3
v_call: TRBV24-1
clone_size: -
cdr3_length: 15
d_call: -
cdr3_nt: TGTGCCACCAGTGACCGTTGGTCCTCCACAGATACGCAGTATTTT
cdr3_aa: CATSDRWSSTDTQYF

j_call: TRBJ1-1
v_call: TRBV20-1
clone_size: -
cdr3_length: 11
d_call: -
cdr3_nt: TGCAGTGCTCCTGGCGTGGATGAAGCTTTCTTT
cdr3_aa: CSAPGVDEAFF

j_call: TRBJ2-7
v_call: TRBV18
clone_size: -
cdr3_length: 15
d_call: TRBD1
cdr3_nt: TGTGCCAGCTCACTTGCCGGGACAGGGACCTACGAGCAGTACTTC
cdr3_aa: CASSLAGTGTYEQYF

j_call: TRBJ1-3
v_call: TRBV3-1/TRBV3-2
clone_size: -
cdr3_length: 15
d_call: -
cdr3_nt: TGTGCCAGCAGCTTCCTTGCAGGGGAGGGAAACACCATATATTTT
cdr3_aa: CASSFLAGEGNTIYF

j_call: TRBJ2-1
v_call: TRBV19
clone_size: -
cdr3_length: 14
d_call: -
cdr3_nt: TGTGCCAGTAGTTTTGGGGGCGACTACAATGAGCAGTTCTTC
cdr3_aa: CASSFGGDYNEQFF

j_call: TRBJ2-1
v_call: TRBV19
clone_size: -
cdr3_length: 16
d_call: TRBD1
cdr3_nt: TGTGCCAGTAGTGCTCGACAGGGGGCCTCCTACAATGAGCAGTTCTTC
cdr3_aa: CASSARQGASYNEQFF

j_call: TRBJ2-1
v_call: TRBV7-9
clone_size: -
cdr3_length: 14
d_call: -
cdr3_nt: TGTGCCAGCAGCTTAAGTGGGAGATTCAATGAGCAGTTCTTC
cdr3_aa: CASSLSGRFNEQFF

j_call: TRBJ2-1
v_call: TRBV11-2
clone_size: few
cdr3_length: 15
d_call: TRBD2
cdr3_nt: TGTGCCAGCAGCCTCTCGGGGGGGTTCCAGAATGAGCAGTTCTTC
cdr3_aa: CASSLSGGFQNEQFF

j_call: TRBJ1-4
v_call: TRBV4-2
clone_size: once
cdr3_length: 14
d_call: -
cdr3_nt: TGTGCCAGCAGCAACGGTCTCCCAGGGGAAAAACTGTTTTTT
cdr3_aa: CASSNGLPGEKLFF

j_call: TRBJ2-3
v_call: TRBV18
clone_size: -
cdr3_length: 13
d_call: -
cdr3_nt: TGTGCCAGCTCTCAGGGTCTCACAGATACGCAGTATTTT
cdr3_aa: CASSQGLTDTQYF

j_call: TRBJ2-3
v_call: TRBV5-1
clone_size: -
cdr3_length: 16
d_call: TRBD2
cdr3_nt: TGCGCCAGCAGCTTGGGAAACGGGGGGATGACAGATACGCAGTATTTT
cdr3_aa: CASSLGNGGMTDTQYF

j_call: TRBJ2-5
v_call: TRBV7-9
clone_size: -
cdr3_length: 13
d_call: -
cdr3_nt: TGTGCCACCACCCCAGGGGCGGAGGAGACCCAGTACTTC
cdr3_aa: CATTPGAEETQYF

j_call: TRBJ1-4
v_call: TRBV20-1
clone_size: -
cdr3_length: 14
d_call: -
cdr3_nt: TGCAGTGCTAGTTGGGCCGGACTGCCGTTAAAACTGTTTTTT
cdr3_aa: CSASWAGLPLKLFF

j_call: TRBJ2-1
v_call: TRBV19
clone_size: -
cdr3_length: 12
d_call: TRBD1
cdr3_nt: TGTGCCACCCTGACAGGGACAGATGAGCAGTTCTTC
cdr3_aa: CATLTGTDEQFF

j_call: TRBJ1-6
v_call: TRBV14
clone_size: -
cdr3_length: 15
d_call: -
cdr3_nt: TGTGCCAGCAGCCCTTACGACGGGGGTAATTCACCCCTCCACTTT
cdr3_aa: CASSPYDGGNSPLHF

j_call: TRBJ2-1
v_call: TRBV4-3
clone_size: -
cdr3_length: 15
d_call: TRBD2
cdr3_nt: TGCGCCAGCAGCCAGGGACTAGCGGGGGGAAATGAGCAGTTCTTC
cdr3_aa: CASSQGLAGGNEQFF

j_call: TRBJ2-1
v_call: TRBV7-9
clone_size: -
cdr3_length: 15
d_call: TRBD2
cdr3_nt: TGTGCCAGCAGCCCGTGGGGGGGTCAGGACAATGAGCAGTTCTTC
cdr3_aa: CASSPWGGQDNEQFF

j_call: TRBJ2-1
v_call: TRBV6-2/TRBV6-3
clone_size: -
cdr3_length: 12
d_call: -
cdr3_nt: TGTGCCAGCAGCGAGCTCTACAATGAGCAGTTCTTC
cdr3_aa: CASSELYNEQFF

j_call: TRBJ2-1
v_call: TRBV5-6
clone_size: -
cdr3_length: 14
d_call: -
cdr3_nt: TGTGCCAGCAGCTTGGGGGTAGGGATAAGTGAGCAGTTCTTC
cdr3_aa: CASSLGVGISEQFF

j_call: TRBJ2-2
v_call: TRBV4-2
clone_size: -
cdr3_length: 15
d_call: -
cdr3_nt: TGTGCCAGCAGCCCTCGGGCATGGGTAAACGGGGAGCTGTTTTTT
cdr3_aa: CASSPRAWVNGELFF

j_call: TRBJ2-1
v_call: TRBV12-3/TRBV12-4
clone_size: few
cdr3_length: 13
d_call: -
cdr3_nt: TGTGCCAGCAGTTTAATTACCCGTAATGAGCAGTTCTTC
cdr3_aa: CASSLITRNEQFF

j_call: TRBJ2-1
v_call: TRBV27
clone_size: -
cdr3_length: 15
d_call: TRBD2
cdr3_nt: TGTGCCAGCAGTTTAACAGCGGGGGCCAACAATGAGCAGTTCTTC
cdr3_aa: CASSLTAGANNEQFF

j_call: TRBJ1-2
v_call: TRBV5-6
clone_size: -
cdr3_length: 15
d_call: TRBD1
cdr3_nt: TGTGCCAGCAGCTTTCAGGGGGCCCCTTACTCTGGCTACACCTTC
cdr3_aa: CASSFQGAPYSGYTF

j_call: TRBJ2-5
v_call: TRBV6-5
clone_size: -
cdr3_length: 12
d_call: -
cdr3_nt: TGTGCCACCAGAAGGGGCCAAGAGACCCAGTACTTC
cdr3_aa: CATRRGQETQYF

j_call: TRBJ2-3
v_call: TRBV2
clone_size: -
cdr3_length: 16
d_call: TRBD1
cdr3_nt: TGTGCCAGCAGTTCCGGGACAGGGGACCGCACAGATACGCAGTATTTT
cdr3_aa: CASSSGTGDRTDTQYF

j_call: TRBJ1-5
v_call: TRBV12-3/TRBV12-4
clone_size: -
cdr3_length: 13
d_call: -
cdr3_nt: TGTGCCAGCAGCAATAGGGGGGCTCAGCCCCAGCATTTT
cdr3_aa: CASSNRGAQPQHF

j_call: TRBJ2-2
v_call: TRBV7-8
clone_size: -
cdr3_length: 15
d_call: TRBD2
cdr3_nt: TGTGCCAGCAGCTTAGAACGGGGGGGCGCCGGGGAGCTGTTTTTT
cdr3_aa: CASSLERGGAGELFF

j_call: TRBJ2-7
v_call: TRBV5-1
clone_size: medium-sized
cdr3_length: 17
d_call: TRBD2
cdr3_nt: TGCGCCAGCAGCCCCAGCCCTTTAGCGGGGGGGTCGAACGAGCAGTACTTC
cdr3_aa: CASSPSPLAGGSNEQYF

j_call: TRBJ1-4
v_call: TRBV21-1
clone_size: -
cdr3_length: 15
d_call: -
cdr3_nt: TGTGCCACCACAGTAGGGGGGACGGTTAATGAAAAACTGTTTTTT
cdr3_aa: CATTVGGTVNEKLFF

j_call: TRBJ1-6
v_call: TRBV6-2/TRBV6-3
clone_size: -
cdr3_length: 14
d_call: -
cdr3_nt: TGTGCCAGCAGTTACAGGGGCAGCAATTCACCCCTCCACTTT
cdr3_aa: CASSYRGSNSPLHF

j_call: TRBJ1-3
v_call: TRBV15
clone_size: few
cdr3_length: 14
d_call: -
cdr3_nt: TGTGCCACCAGCAGAGGCCCTCGGGAAAACACCATATATTTT
cdr3_aa: CATSRGPRENTIYF

j_call: TRBJ1-5
v_call: TRBV2
clone_size: -
cdr3_length: 14
d_call: -
cdr3_nt: TGTGCCAGCAGACCCAACCGGGGGAATCAGCCCCAGCATTTT
cdr3_aa: CASRPNRGNQPQHF

j_call: TRBJ1-1
v_call: TRBV5-1
clone_size: -
cdr3_length: 17
d_call: -
cdr3_nt: TGCGCCAGCAGCCGCTCGTCAGGGTTGGACATGAACACTGAAGCTTTCTTT
cdr3_aa: CASSRSSGLDMNTEAFF

j_call: TRBJ1-1
v_call: TRBV18
clone_size: few
cdr3_length: 16
d_call: TRBD1
cdr3_nt: TGTGCCAGCTCGCCGCCTGGGACAGCGAAGAACACTGAAGCTTTCTTT
cdr3_aa: CASSPPGTAKNTEAFF

j_call: TRBJ2-7
v_call: TRBV12-5
clone_size: few
cdr3_length: 12
d_call: -
cdr3_nt: TGTGCTAGTGGTCTTCAGCCCTGGGAGCAGTACTTC
cdr3_aa: CASGLQPWEQYF

j_call: TRBJ2-4
v_call: TRBV9
clone_size: -
cdr3_length: 15
d_call: -
cdr3_nt: TGTGCCAGCAGCGTAGCAGGACACGCAAGGGACATTCAGTACTTC
cdr3_aa: CASSVAGHARDIQYF

j_call: TRBJ2-5
v_call: TRBV7-2
clone_size: -
cdr3_length: 14
d_call: -
cdr3_nt: TGTGCCAGCAGCTTAATGTCGGGATCAGAGACCCAGTACTTC
cdr3_aa: CASSLMSGSETQYF

j_call: TRBJ1-5
v_call: TRBV18
clone_size: few
cdr3_length: 14
d_call: -
cdr3_nt: TGTGCCAGCTCACCGGGAAGTAGCAATCAGCCCCAGCATTTT
cdr3_aa: CASSPGSSNQPQHF

j_call: TRBJ1-4
v_call: TRBV4-1
clone_size: -
cdr3_length: 15
d_call: -
cdr3_nt: TGCGCCAGCAGCCAAGCGTCGAGAGGGAATGAAAAACTGTTTTTT
cdr3_aa: CASSQASRGNEKLFF

j_call: TRBJ1-6
v_call: TRBV27
clone_size: -
cdr3_length: 14
d_call: -
cdr3_nt: TGTGCCAGCAGTTTAGGGCCACTTAATTCACCCCTCCACTTT
cdr3_aa: CASSLGPLNSPLHF

j_call: TRBJ2-3
v_call: TRBV7-8
clone_size: -
cdr3_length: 16
d_call: TRBD1
cdr3_nt: TGTGCCAGCAGCGTACAGGGGGCGTCGCAGGCAGATACGCAGTATTTT
cdr3_aa: CASSVQGASQADTQYF

j_call: TRBJ2-5
v_call: TRBV4-3
clone_size: -
cdr3_length: 14
d_call: -
cdr3_nt: TGCGCCAGCAGGGCAACACAGGGTGCGGAGACCCAGTACTTC
cdr3_aa: CASRATQGAETQYF

j_call: TRBJ2-1
v_call: TRBV9
clone_size: -
cdr3_length: 17
d_call: -
cdr3_nt: TGTGCCAGCAGCGTAGAGGCCTGGACAGTCGGTGACAATGAGCAGTTCTTC
cdr3_aa: CASSVEAWTVGDNEQFF

j_call: TRBJ2-2
v_call: TRBV7-3
clone_size: -
cdr3_length: 15
d_call: TRBD2
cdr3_nt: TGTGCCAGCAGCCCAACGGGAGGGGTGGACGGGGAGCTGTTTTTT
cdr3_aa: CASSPTGGVDGELFF

j_call: TRBJ1-1
v_call: TRBV10-3
clone_size: -
cdr3_length: 12
d_call: TRBD1
cdr3_nt: TGTGCCATAGGACAGGTCCACACTGAAGCTTTCTTT
cdr3_aa: CAIGQVHTEAFF

j_call: TRBJ1-2
v_call: TRBV3-1/TRBV3-2
clone_size: -
cdr3_length: 16
d_call: -
cdr3_nt: TGTGCCAGCAGCCTCGAGCACCAGGGGCCTTCTCATGGCTACACCTTC
cdr3_aa: CASSLEHQGPSHGYTF

j_call: TRBJ2-1
v_call: TRBV11-3
clone_size: -
cdr3_length: 13
d_call: -
cdr3_nt: TGTGCCAGCAGCCTACAACTACGGGGTGAGCAGTTCTTC
cdr3_aa: CASSLQLRGEQFF

j_call: TRBJ1-5
v_call: TRBV19
clone_size: -
cdr3_length: 15
d_call: TRBD1
cdr3_nt: TGTGCCAGTGCAAGGACAGGGAGTAACAATCAGCCCCAGCATTTT
cdr3_aa: CASARTGSNNQPQHF

j_call: TRBJ2-6
v_call: TRBV5-4
clone_size: -
cdr3_length: 15
d_call: -
cdr3_nt: TGTGCCAGCAGCACACAGGGTACTGGGGCCAACGTCCTGACTTTC
cdr3_aa: CASSTQGTGANVLTF

j_call: TRBJ1-2
v_call: TRBV6-5
clone_size: few
cdr3_length: 16
d_call: -
cdr3_nt: TGTGCCAGCAGTTCCGGGAGGGAGGCCTCCTTCTATGGCTACACCTTC
cdr3_aa: CASSSGREASFYGYTF

j_call: TRBJ2-2
v_call: TRBV27
clone_size: -
cdr3_length: 14
d_call: -
cdr3_nt: TGTGCCAGCAGTTTCAAGGCAGGAACGGGGGAGCTGTTTTTT
cdr3_aa: CASSFKAGTGELFF

j_call: TRBJ1-1
v_call: TRBV12-3/TRBV12-4
clone_size: few
cdr3_length: 13
d_call: -
cdr3_nt: TGTGCCAGCGGGGCAGGGGTTGTCTCTGAAGCTTTCTTT
cdr3_aa: CASGAGVVSEAFF

j_call: TRBJ2-7
v_call: TRBV5-4
clone_size: -
cdr3_length: 13
d_call: -
cdr3_nt: TGTGCCAGCAGCAGACCGGGAACCTACGAGCAGTACTTC
cdr3_aa: CASSRPGTYEQYF

j_call: TRBJ2-3
v_call: TRBV4-3
clone_size: few
cdr3_length: 15
d_call: TRBD1
cdr3_nt: TGCGCCAGCAGCAAACGGGACAGGGCCACAGATACGCAGTATTTT
cdr3_aa: CASSKRDRATDTQYF

j_call: TRBJ1-1
v_call: TRBV6-2/TRBV6-3
clone_size: -
cdr3_length: 16
d_call: TRBD1
cdr3_nt: TGTGCCAGCAGCTATTCCAGGACAGGGGTGAACACTGAAGCTTTCTTT
cdr3_aa: CASSYSRTGVNTEAFF

j_call: TRBJ2-7
v_call: TRBV19
clone_size: -
cdr3_length: 14
d_call: -
cdr3_nt: TGTGCCAGTGGGATCCCGGGACCAGCCTACGAGCAGTACTTC
cdr3_aa: CASGIPGPAYEQYF

j_call: TRBJ1-3
v_call: TRBV6-1
clone_size: -
cdr3_length: 18
d_call: TRBD1
cdr3_nt: TGTGCCAGCAGTGATTATTGGACGGGACAGGGGCGCGGGAACACCATATATTTT
cdr3_aa: CASSDYWTGQGRGNTIYF

j_call: TRBJ2-2
v_call: TRBV5-8
clone_size: -
cdr3_length: 17
d_call: TRBD1
cdr3_nt: TGTGCCAGCAGCGTGACAGGGTACAGTAAGAACACCGGGGAGCTGTTTTTT
cdr3_aa: CASSVTGYSKNTGELFF

j_call: TRBJ1-2
v_call: TRBV3-1/TRBV3-2
clone_size: few
cdr3_length: 16
d_call: -
cdr3_nt: TGTGCCAGCAGCCAAACCGGGGTCACAGGCTACTATGGCTACACCTTC
cdr3_aa: CASSQTGVTGYYGYTF

j_call: TRBJ1-1
v_call: TRBV3-1/TRBV3-2
clone_size: -
cdr3_length: 15
d_call: -
cdr3_nt: TGTGCCAGCAGCCCCTCTTACGGGTCGAACACTGAAGCTTTCTTT
cdr3_aa: CASSPSYGSNTEAFF